What follows is one T cell receptor beta chain and its context. The target of this receptor is not known. Base qualities are not provided; no much larger clone lies one nucleotide away. Preparation of the library involved the immunoSEQ multiplex PCR assay. TCRdb obtained this table from immuneACCESS and retained in-frame rearrangements with V and J assigned. These tables miss some clones; where compared with another copy, unresolved V genes account for less than half of the shortfall, and the remainder is unexplained. This sample holds approximately 89,000 clones; 90% to 95% were observed only once. The ten biggest clones cover about 0.39% of the sample. The data are from a study of technical replicates of blood from a few donors (dated by TCRdb to the late 2010s). Source material: T cells isolated from PBMCs. The source of this sequence is a human donor in good health.

The sequence in DNA is TGCGCCAGCAGCCCCCGGACAGGGGACACCGGGGAGCTGTTTTTT. It specifies CASSPRTGDTGELFF. The sequence links TRBV5-1 to TRBJ2-2; 9 of the junction bases match TRBD1. As encoded in the germline V gene, CDR1 is SGHRS while CDR2 is YFSETQ. The CDR3 contains 15 residues, cysteine and phenylalanine counted. Just CDR3 DNA is preserved here, 45 bases in frame from base 1. Trimmed from V: 4 bases; trimmed from J: 3 bases; junction bases lacking a gene match: 4.